The T cell receptor (beta chain) described here comes from a study of beta chain features in type 1 diabetes. At the level of the study: Cells sorted and examined across all samples totaled 85 million to 110 million. Notes on the study in general: For Type 1 diabetes patients, all four CD4+ subsets carried TCRB CDR3s that were moderately but significantly shorter. PCR might preferentially amplify shorter templates, equally in patients and controls.

Since all of the isolated RNA was reverse transcribed, expressed TCRB transcripts were what got sequenced. Regulatory, naive and central memory T cell samples averaged about 3.57 million reads. The assay was immunoSEQ multiplex PCR, and TCRdb's table has in-frame clones only and misses some. The sample includes 550,000 to 850,000 clones, about an eighth of them seen just once. V was trimmed by 5 bases and J by 8 bases, leaving 9 bases between them. Germline V gives CDR1 SEHNR, CDR2 FQNEAQ (reference sequence). This CDR3 is 12 amino acids long. This clone was seen more than once but under ten times. Its antigen is undetermined.

Sequencing input: naive CD4+ T cells from blood. V gene TRBV7-9 combines with J gene TRBJ1-4, with D possibly TRBD1 on 5 matching bases. The origin of this receptor is a man younger than 35 with type 1 diabetes. The CDR3 loop reads CASSPRGEKLFF. Here the CDR3 DNA reads TGTGCCAGCAGCCCGCGGGGGGAAAAACTGTTTTTT.